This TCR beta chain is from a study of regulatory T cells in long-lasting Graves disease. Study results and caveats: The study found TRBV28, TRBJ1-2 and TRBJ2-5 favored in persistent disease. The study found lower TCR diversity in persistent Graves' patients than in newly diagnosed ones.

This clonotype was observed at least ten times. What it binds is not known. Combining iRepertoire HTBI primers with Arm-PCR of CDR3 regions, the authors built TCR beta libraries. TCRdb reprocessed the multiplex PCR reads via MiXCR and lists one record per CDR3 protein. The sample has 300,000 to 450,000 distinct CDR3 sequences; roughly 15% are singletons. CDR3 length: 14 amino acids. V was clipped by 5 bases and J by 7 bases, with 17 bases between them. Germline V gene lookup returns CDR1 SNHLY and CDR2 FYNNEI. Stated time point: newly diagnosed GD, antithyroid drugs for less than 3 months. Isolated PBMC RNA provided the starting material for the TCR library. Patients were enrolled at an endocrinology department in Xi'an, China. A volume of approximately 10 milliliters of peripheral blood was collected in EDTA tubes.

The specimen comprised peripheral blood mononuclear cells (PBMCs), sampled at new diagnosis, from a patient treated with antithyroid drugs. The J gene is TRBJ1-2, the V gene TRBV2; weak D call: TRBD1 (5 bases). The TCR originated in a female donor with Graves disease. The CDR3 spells CASSPQRQGGGYTF. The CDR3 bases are TGTGCCAGCAGTCCCCAGCGGCAGGGCGGTGGCTACACCTTC.